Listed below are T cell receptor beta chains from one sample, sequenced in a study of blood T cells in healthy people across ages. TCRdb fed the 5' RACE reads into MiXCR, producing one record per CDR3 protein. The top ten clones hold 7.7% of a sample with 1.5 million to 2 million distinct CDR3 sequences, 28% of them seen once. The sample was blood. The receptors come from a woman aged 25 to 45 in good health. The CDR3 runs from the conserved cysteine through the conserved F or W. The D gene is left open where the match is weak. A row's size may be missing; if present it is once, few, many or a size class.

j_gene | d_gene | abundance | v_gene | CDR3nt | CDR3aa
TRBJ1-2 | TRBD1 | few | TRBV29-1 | TGCAGCGTTGGACACAGGGGCGGGCCGAGAGGCTACACCTTC | CSVGHRGGPRGYTF
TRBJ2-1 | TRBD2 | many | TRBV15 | TGTGCCACCAGCAGCCCACTAGCGGTAACCTACAATGAGCAGTTCTTC | CATSSPLAVTYNEQFF
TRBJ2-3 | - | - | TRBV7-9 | TGTGCCAGCAGCTTAGCAAGGGGGGCCTATGGAAGCACAGATACGCAGTATTTT | CASSLARGAYGSTDTQYF
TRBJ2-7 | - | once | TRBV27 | TGTGCCAGCAGCCTGACGAGTAGTAACCTCTACGAGCAGTACTTC | CASSLTSSNLYEQYF
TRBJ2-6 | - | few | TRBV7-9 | TGTGCCAGCAGCTCGTCTGGGTCGGGAGGGGCCAACGTCCTGACTTTC | CASSSSGSGGANVLTF
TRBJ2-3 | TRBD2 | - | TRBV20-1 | TGCAGTGCTAGATCCCCCTGGACTAGCGGAAGCACAGATACGCAGTATTTT | CSARSPWTSGSTDTQYF
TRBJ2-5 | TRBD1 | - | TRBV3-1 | TGTGCCAGCAGCAGGGACAGACGGTTCCAGTACTTC | CASSRDRRFQYF
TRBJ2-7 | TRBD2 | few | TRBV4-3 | TGCGCCAGCAGCCAAGGGACTAGTGACCTAAACGAGCAGTACTTC | CASSQGTSDLNEQYF
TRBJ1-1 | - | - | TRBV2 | TGTGCCAGCAGGTTCGACAGACACCATGAAGCTTTCTTT | CASRFDRHHEAFF
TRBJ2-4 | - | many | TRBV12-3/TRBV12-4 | TGTGCCAGCAGTTTTGCCAGACGGTCGGGTGAGCAGTACTTC | CASSFARRSGEQYF
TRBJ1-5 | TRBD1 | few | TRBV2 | TGTGCCAGCAGTGGTACAGGGGTAAATCAGCCCCAGCATTTT | CASSGTGVNQPQHF
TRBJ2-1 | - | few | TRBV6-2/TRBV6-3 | TGTGCCAGCACCAATCCGGGCCTGGCGAATGAGCAGTTCTTC | CASTNPGLANEQFF
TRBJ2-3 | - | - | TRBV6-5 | TGTGCCGGCATGCAGGGGACAGATACGCAGTATTTT | CAGMQGTDTQYF
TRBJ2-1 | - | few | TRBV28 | TGTGCCAGCACTCTACGGGGTCCAGCGGTTTACGATGAGCAGTTCTTC | CASTLRGPAVYDEQFF
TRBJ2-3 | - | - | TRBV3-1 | TGTGCCAGCAGCCAAACTAGCCGGGCAGATACGCAGTATTTT | CASSQTSRADTQYF
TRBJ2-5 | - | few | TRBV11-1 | TGTGCCAGCGGGGGGCAAATGTGGACCCAGTACTTC | CASGGQMWTQYF
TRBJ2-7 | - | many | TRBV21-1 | TGTGCCAGCCGGTGGGGGCGGTACCCCTACGAGCAGTACTTC | CASRWGRYPYEQYF
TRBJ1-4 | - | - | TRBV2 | TGTGCCAGCACCCGCAATTCAGGGGTTTGGGGAACTAATGAAAAACTGTTTTTT | CASTRNSGVWGTNEKLFF
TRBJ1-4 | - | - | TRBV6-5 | TGTGCCAGCATGGGGGGGCGGATCAATGAAAAACTGTTTTTT | CASMGGRINEKLFF
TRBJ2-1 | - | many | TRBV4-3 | TGCGCCAGCAGCCAAGGGCGGGGCGCCTACAATGAGCAGTTCTTC | CASSQGRGAYNEQFF
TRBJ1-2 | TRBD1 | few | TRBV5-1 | TGCGCCAGCAGATTCTCCGGGACAGCCTATGGCTACACCTTC | CASRFSGTAYGYTF
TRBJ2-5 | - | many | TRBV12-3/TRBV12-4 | TGTGCCAGCAGAAGGGAGTATGGAGAGACCCAGTACTTC | CASRREYGETQYF
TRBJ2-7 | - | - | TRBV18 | TGTGCCAGCTCACGGTCCCAAGATATCTCCTACAATGAGCAGTACTTC | CASSRSQDISYNEQYF
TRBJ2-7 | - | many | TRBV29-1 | TGCAGCGTTGGGTCCGGGTACGAGCAGTACTTC | CSVGSGYEQYF
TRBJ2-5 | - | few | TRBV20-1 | TGCAGTGCTAGAGGGACAAGGGGGTCTGAAGAGACCCAGTACTTC | CSARGTRGSEETQYF
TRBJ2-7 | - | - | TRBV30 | TGTGCCTGGTCCAGGGACTCACTGAGCTCCTACGAGCAGTACTTC | CAWSRDSLSSYEQYF
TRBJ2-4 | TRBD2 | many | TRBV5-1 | TGCGCCAGCAGCCCCGGGACTAGCGGGAGTCTAGCCAAAAACATTCAGTACTTC | CASSPGTSGSLAKNIQYF
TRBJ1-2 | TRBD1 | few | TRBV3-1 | TGTGCCAGCAGTCGGGGACAGGGGCACTATGGCTACACCTTC | CASSRGQGHYGYTF
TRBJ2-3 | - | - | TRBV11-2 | TGTGCTAGCAGCTTCTACAGGGCAGATACGCAGTATTTT | CASSFYRADTQYF
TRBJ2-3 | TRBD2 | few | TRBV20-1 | TGCAGTGCTAGCGAACTAGCGATTAGCACAGATACGCAGTATTTT | CSASELAISTDTQYF
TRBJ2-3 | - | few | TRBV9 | TGTGCCAGCAGCGTCCGGAGGGGCAGGGAGGAGACAGATACGCAGTATTTT | CASSVRRGREETDTQYF
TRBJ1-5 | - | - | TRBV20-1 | TGCAGTGCTACCGATACGCGACAGCCAAATCAGCCCCAGCATTTT | CSATDTRQPNQPQHF
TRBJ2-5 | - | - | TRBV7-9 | TGTTCCAGCAGCTTAGAAGGGGGACCGGGGATCCAAGAGACCCAGTACTTC | CSSSLEGGPGIQETQYF
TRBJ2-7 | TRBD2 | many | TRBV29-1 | TGCAGCGTTGAAGGCCCTAGCGGGGGTAACACCTACGAGCAGTACTTC | CSVEGPSGGNTYEQYF
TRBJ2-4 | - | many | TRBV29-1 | TGCAGCGTTGAAGTCCGGGAGCGGATCAACATTCAGTACTTC | CSVEVRERINIQYF
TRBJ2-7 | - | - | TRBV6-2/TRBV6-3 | TGTGCCAGCAGTTACTCAACGGGGACAACCTACGAGCAGTACTTC | CASSYSTGTTYEQYF
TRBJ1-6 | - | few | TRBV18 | TGTGCCAGCTCCAACGTGGCAGGAGGAAATTCACCCCTCCACTTT | CASSNVAGGNSPLHF
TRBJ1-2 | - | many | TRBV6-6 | TGTGCCAGCAGTTACTCCCCTCCTCAATACTATGGCTACACCTTC | CASSYSPPQYYGYTF
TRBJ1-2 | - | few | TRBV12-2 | TGTGCAAGTCGCTCGATAGGAGCACAGGGTGGTGTCGATGGCTACACCTTC | CASRSIGAQGGVDGYTF
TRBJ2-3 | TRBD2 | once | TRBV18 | TGTGCCAGCTCACCATTTTCCAGCGGGAGTGGCACAGATACGCAGTATTTT | CASSPFSSGSGTDTQYF
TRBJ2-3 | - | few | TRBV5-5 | TGTGCCAGCAGCTTGGATGTTGGGGATACGCAGTATTTT | CASSLDVGDTQYF
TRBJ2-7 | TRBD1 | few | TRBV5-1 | TGCGCCAGCAGCTGGGGGACAGGCGTCTACGAGCAGTACTTC | CASSWGTGVYEQYF
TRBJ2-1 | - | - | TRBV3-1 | TGTGCCAGCAGCCCCTTGGGGGAGTCAGTTTACAATGAGCAGTTCTTC | CASSPLGESVYNEQFF
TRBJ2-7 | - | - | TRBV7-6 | TGTGCCAGCAGCTTGGTCCAGGGGAGGGGCTACGAGCAGTACTTC | CASSLVQGRGYEQYF
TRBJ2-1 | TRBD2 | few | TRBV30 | TGTGCCTGGAGTGAACTAGCGGGGGGGCCTTTGTTCTTC | CAWSELAGGPLFF
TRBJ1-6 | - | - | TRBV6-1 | TGTGCCAGCAGTGAAGTAGCGCAAAATTCACCCCTCCACTTT | CASSEVAQNSPLHF